This T cell receptor (beta chain) derives from a study of T cell changes during pregnancy in multiple sclerosis. This clone was observed a few times. Sequencing used immunoSEQ multiplex PCR; TCRdb keeps in-frame clones, though not all of them. The sample has some 77,000 clones, around nine tenths seen once. The source of this sequence is a female donor with multiple sclerosis, enrolled in a pregnancy study. This sample comprised CD4+ T cells from peripheral blood mononuclear cells, obtained before pregnancy.

CDR3 loop: CAWSVQEGQPAFF. The DNA of the CDR3 is TGTGCCTGGAGTGTACAAGAAGGACAGCCCGCTTTCTTT. The chain is built from TRBV30 and TRBJ1-1; possible D gene TRBD1, 6 bases. The germline CDR1 and CDR2 sequences are GTSNPN and SVGIG (reference sequence). This CDR3 has 13 amino acids. Trimming removed 0 bases at V and 11 bases at J, with 16 bases between.